The rows below give T cell receptor beta chains drawn from one sample of a study of response to subunit inactivated influenza vaccine. TCRdb recomputed calls from the RT-PCR reads with MiXCR, one row per CDR3 protein. The data contain a few hundred thousand distinct CDR3 sequences, 11% to 15% of them singletons. The specimen comprised PBMCs from blood, sampled roughly 13 days after vaccination. Source of these receptors: a man between 45 and 60 years old who received an inactivated influenza vaccine. Each CDR3 is given without its conserved first and last residue. Each record gives: J gene, clone size, V gene, CDR3 protein. The listing skips clone size in some rows; elsewhere it reads once, few, many or a size class.

TRBJ2-5 few TRBV20-1 SARVPGYQETQY
TRBJ2-1 NA TRBV21-1 ASSKTDPSQDNEQF
TRBJ1-6 NA TRBV5-1 ASSFRQGRSPLH
TRBJ2-7 few TRBV12-3/TRBV12-4 ASSLPGHEQY
TRBJ1-2 few TRBV29-1 SVEGRGRGYT
TRBJ2-5 once TRBV5-6 ASSPSSGTQETQY
TRBJ2-7 NA TRBV10-3 AISDPGQAYEQY
TRBJ2-5 few TRBV7-9 ASSPPRGTEETQY
TRBJ1-1 few TRBV28 ASSLSTGGKVEAF
TRBJ2-5 few TRBV28 ASSTNRDAEETQY
TRBJ2-1 few TRBV29-1 STTGSHNEQF
TRBJ1-2 few TRBV5-1 ASSLRTGRADGYT
TRBJ1-1 many TRBV7-9 ASSNFQGAVEAF
TRBJ2-1 many TRBV30 AWSLDRANGGF
TRBJ1-1 NA TRBV6-6 ASSRGGEPEAF
TRBJ2-7 NA TRBV7-2 ASSLAGGRHEQY
TRBJ1-1 few TRBV29-1 SVGQRTVNTEAF
TRBJ2-3 few TRBV5-1 ASSLPAGPTTDTQY
TRBJ2-3 once TRBV5-5 ASSRLTSGVTDTQY
TRBJ2-7 many TRBV12-3/TRBV12-4 ASSYDRFEQY
TRBJ2-3 NA TRBV12-3/TRBV12-4 ASSRPLTSGSTDTQY
TRBJ2-7 NA TRBV2 ASSGGGRQY
TRBJ1-2 NA TRBV10-3 AISAGGIDGYT
TRBJ1-4 few TRBV12-3/TRBV12-4 ASSLGQGLSLNEKLF
TRBJ1-1 few TRBV5-1 ASSPLWDRNTEAF
TRBJ2-7 many TRBV7-8 ASSSTDLLGYYEQY
TRBJ2-2 NA TRBV7-9 ASSFGRTGELF
TRBJ1-2 few TRBV11-2 ASSPAPYRGRRENYGYT
TRBJ2-3 few TRBV28 ASSLPGGRTDTQY
TRBJ2-3 NA TRBV4-3 ASSPFLGGLGDTQY
TRBJ2-1 few TRBV7-2 ASSSDLKGSNEQF
TRBJ2-2 few TRBV5-1 ASSTGLAGSARTGELF
TRBJ2-7 NA TRBV4-2 ASSQERRTPPYEQY
TRBJ2-5 few TRBV9 ASSVAGGPQETQY
TRBJ1-5 few TRBV12-3/TRBV12-4 ASTFQQGARNQPQH